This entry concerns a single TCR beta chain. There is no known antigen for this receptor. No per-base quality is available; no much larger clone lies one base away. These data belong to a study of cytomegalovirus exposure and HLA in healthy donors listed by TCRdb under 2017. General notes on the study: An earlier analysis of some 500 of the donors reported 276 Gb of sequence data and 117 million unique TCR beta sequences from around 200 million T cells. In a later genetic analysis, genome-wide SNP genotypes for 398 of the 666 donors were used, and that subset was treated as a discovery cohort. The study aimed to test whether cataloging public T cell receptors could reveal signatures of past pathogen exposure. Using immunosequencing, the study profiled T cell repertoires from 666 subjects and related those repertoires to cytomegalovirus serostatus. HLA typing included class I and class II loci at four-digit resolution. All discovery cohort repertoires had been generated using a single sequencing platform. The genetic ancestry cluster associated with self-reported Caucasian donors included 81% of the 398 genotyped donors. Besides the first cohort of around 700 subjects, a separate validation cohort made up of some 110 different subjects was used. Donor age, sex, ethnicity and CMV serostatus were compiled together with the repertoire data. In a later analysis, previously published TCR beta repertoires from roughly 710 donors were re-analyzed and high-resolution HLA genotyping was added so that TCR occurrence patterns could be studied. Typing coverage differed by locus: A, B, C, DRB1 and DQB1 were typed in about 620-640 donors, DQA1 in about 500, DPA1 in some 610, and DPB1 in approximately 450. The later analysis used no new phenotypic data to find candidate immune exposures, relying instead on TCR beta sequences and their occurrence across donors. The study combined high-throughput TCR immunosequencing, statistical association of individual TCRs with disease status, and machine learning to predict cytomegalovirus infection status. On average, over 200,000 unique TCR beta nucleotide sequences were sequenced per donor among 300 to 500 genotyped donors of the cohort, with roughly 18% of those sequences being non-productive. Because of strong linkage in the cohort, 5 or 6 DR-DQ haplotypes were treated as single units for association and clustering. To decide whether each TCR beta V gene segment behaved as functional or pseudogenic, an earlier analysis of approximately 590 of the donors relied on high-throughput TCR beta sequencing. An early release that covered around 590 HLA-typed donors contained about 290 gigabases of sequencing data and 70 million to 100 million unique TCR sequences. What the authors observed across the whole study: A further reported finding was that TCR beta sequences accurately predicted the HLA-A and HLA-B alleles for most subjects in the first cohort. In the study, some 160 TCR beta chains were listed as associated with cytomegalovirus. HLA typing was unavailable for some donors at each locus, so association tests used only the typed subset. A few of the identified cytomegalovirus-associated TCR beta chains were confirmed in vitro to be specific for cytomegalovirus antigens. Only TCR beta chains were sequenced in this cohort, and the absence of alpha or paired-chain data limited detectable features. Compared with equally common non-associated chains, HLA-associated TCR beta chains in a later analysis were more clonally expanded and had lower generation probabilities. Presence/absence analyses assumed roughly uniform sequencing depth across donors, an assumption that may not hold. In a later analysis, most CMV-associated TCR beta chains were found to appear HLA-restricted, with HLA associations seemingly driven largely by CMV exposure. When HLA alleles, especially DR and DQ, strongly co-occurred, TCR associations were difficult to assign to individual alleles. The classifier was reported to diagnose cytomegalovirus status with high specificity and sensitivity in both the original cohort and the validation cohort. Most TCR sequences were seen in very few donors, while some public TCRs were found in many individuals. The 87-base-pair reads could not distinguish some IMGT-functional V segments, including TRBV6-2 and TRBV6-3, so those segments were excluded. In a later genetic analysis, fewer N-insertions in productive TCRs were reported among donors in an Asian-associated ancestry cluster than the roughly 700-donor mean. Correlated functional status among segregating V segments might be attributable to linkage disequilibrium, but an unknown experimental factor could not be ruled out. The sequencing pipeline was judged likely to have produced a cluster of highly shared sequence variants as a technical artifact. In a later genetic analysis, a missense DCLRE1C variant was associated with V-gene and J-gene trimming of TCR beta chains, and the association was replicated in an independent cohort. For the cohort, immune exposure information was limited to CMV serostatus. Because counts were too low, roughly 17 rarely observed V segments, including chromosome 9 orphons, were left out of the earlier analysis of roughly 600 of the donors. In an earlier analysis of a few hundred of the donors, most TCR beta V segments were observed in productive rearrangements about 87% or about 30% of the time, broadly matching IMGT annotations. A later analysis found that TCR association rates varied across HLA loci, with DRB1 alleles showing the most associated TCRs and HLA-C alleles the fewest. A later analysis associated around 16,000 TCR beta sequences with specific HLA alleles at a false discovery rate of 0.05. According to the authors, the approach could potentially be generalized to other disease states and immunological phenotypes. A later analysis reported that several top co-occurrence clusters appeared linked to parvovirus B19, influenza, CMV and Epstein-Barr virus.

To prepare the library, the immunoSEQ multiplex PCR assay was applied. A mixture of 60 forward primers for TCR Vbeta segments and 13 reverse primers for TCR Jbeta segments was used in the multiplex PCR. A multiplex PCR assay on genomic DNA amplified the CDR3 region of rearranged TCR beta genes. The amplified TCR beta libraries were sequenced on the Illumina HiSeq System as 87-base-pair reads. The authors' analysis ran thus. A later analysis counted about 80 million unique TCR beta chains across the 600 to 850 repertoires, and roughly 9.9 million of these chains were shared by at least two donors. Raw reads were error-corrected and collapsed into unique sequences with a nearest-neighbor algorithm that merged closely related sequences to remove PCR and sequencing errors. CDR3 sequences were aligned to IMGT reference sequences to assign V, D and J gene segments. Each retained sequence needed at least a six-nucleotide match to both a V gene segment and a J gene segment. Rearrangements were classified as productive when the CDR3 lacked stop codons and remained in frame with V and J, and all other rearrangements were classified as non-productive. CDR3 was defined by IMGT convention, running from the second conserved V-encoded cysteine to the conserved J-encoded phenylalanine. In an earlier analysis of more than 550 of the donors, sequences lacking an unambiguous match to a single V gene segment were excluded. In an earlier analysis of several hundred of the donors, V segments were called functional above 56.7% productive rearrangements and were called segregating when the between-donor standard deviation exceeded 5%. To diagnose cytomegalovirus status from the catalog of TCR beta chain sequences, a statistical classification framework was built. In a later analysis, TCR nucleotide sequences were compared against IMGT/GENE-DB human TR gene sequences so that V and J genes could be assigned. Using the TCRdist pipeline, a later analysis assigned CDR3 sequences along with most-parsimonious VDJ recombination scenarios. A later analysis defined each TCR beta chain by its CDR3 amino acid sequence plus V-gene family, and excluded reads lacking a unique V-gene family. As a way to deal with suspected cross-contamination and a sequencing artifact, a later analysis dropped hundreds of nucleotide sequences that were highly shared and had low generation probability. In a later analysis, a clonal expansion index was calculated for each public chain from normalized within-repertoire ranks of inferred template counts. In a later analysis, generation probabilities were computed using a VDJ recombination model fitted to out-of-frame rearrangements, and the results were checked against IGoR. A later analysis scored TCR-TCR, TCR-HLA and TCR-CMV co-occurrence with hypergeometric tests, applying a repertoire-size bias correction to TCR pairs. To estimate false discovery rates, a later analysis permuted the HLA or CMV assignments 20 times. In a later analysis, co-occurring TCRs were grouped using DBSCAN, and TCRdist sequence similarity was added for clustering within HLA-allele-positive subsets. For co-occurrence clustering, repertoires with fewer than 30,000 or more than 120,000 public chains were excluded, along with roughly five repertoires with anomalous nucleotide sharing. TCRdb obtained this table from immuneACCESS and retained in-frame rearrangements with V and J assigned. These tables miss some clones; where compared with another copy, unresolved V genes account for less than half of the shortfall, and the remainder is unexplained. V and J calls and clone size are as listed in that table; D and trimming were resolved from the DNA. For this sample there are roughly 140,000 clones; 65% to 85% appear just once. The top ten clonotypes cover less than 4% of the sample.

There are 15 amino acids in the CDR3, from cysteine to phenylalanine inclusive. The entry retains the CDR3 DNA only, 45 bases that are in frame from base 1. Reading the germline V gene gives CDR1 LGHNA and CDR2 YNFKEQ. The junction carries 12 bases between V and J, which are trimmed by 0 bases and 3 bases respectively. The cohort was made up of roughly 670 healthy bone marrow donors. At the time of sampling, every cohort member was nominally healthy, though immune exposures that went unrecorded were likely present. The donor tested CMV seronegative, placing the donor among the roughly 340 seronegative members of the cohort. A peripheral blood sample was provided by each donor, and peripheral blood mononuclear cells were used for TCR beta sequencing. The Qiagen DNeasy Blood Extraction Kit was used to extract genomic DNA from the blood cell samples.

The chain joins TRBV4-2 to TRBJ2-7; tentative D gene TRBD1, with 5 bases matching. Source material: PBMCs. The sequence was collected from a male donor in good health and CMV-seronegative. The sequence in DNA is TGTGCCAGCAGCCAAGATTGTTGGGGCTTCTACGAGCAGTACTTC. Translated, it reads CASSQDCWGFYEQYF.